This paragraph reports one T cell receptor (beta chain). The antigen is unknown. A read error may be the cause here, since a much bigger clone is one base away. This entry is derived from a study of glioma-infiltrating T cells. CDR1 and CDR2 from the germline V gene are LNHNV and YYDKDF (reference sequence). This CDR3 is 16 amino acids long. TCR alpha and beta CDR3 regions were amplified from RNA using iRepertoire nested multiplex PCR. For one-step reverse transcription and amplification, roughly 85-450 ng of tissue mRNA or PBMC total RNA was used. TCRdb reprocessed the multiplex PCR reads with MiXCR, giving one entry per CDR3 protein. The table includes around 190,000 distinct CDR3 sequences, over 40% detected once. The study's findings and limits: Tissue-blood divergence was below expectation in non-neoplastic patients, above in gliomas. Only very few CDR3 sequences appeared in both tissue and blood.

V gene TRBV15 combines with J gene TRBJ1-2; TRBD1 matches 8 bases. This clonotype was sampled from a human donor with low-grade glioma or glioblastoma, undergoing nonglioma brain surgery, or in good health (not recorded which). The source material was glioma tissue, nonneoplastic brain tissue, or PBMCs (not recorded which). The CDR3 is CATSRERDRRDYGYSF. The CDR3 nucleotides read TGTGCCACCAGCAGGGAACGGGACAGGCGTGACTATGGCTACAGCTTC. The full variable domain, completed using reference TRBV15 and TRBJ1-2, is DAMVIQNPRYQVTQFGKPVTLSCSQTLNHNVMYWYQQKSSQAPKLLFHYYDKDFNNEADTPDNFQSRRPNTSFCFLDIRSPGLGDTAMYLCATSRERDRRDYGYSFGSGTRLTVV.